A selection of T cell receptor beta chains follows, all from one sample in a study of T cells in Graves' hyperthyroidism and ophthalmopathy. MiXCR was run by TCRdb on the multiplex PCR reads, yielding one entry per CDR3 protein. This table holds some 340,000 distinct CDR3 sequences, 12% to 15% found once. The specimen sequenced was blood. The receptors come from a woman aged 35 to 49 with Graves' ophthalmopathy. Each CDR3 is given with its conserved first and last residue. A D gene is named only where the DNA matches it firmly. Rows may omit the clone size; those that give it use once, few, many or a size class.

j_call: TRBJ1-5
clone_size: many
v_call: TRBV20-1
d_call: .
cdr3_aa: CSARAEDQFRNQPQHF
cdr3_nt: TGCAGTGCTAGAGCGGAGGACCAATTTCGCAATCAGCCCCAGCATTTT

j_call: TRBJ2-7
clone_size: few
v_call: TRBV5-1
d_call: .
cdr3_aa: CASSPQGSSYEQYF
cdr3_nt: TGCGCCAGCAGCCCACAGGGTTCGTCCTACGAGCAGTACTTC

j_call: TRBJ1-2
clone_size: few
v_call: TRBV3-1
d_call: .
cdr3_aa: CASSQDDGGVGYGYTF
cdr3_nt: TGTGCCAGCAGCCAAGATGATGGGGGGGTTGGCTATGGCTACACCTTC

j_call: TRBJ1-4
clone_size: few
v_call: TRBV29-1
d_call: .
cdr3_aa: CSVPLGGANEKLFF
cdr3_nt: TGCAGCGTCCCGTTGGGGGGGGCTAATGAAAAACTGTTTTTT

j_call: TRBJ2-7
clone_size: .
v_call: TRBV11-2
d_call: .
cdr3_aa: CASSLVVSGYEQYF
cdr3_nt: TGTGCCAGCAGCTTAGTGGTGTCGGGCTACGAGCAGTACTTC

j_call: TRBJ1-1
clone_size: many
v_call: TRBV20-1
d_call: .
cdr3_aa: CSARDYGRLEAFF
cdr3_nt: TGCAGTGCTAGAGATTACGGGAGACTTGAAGCTTTCTTT

j_call: TRBJ1-2
clone_size: few
v_call: TRBV20-1
d_call: .
cdr3_aa: CSADGPTREGGYTF
cdr3_nt: TGCAGTGCTGATGGGCCTACACGGGAAGGAGGCTACACCTTC

j_call: TRBJ2-1
clone_size: few
v_call: TRBV27
d_call: TRBD2
cdr3_aa: CASSPGGRSYNEQFF
cdr3_nt: TGTGCCAGCAGCCCCGGGGGGAGGTCCTACAATGAGCAGTTCTTC

j_call: TRBJ2-5
clone_size: few
v_call: TRBV18
d_call: .
cdr3_aa: CASSPYNRGAIQETQYF
cdr3_nt: TGTGCCAGCTCACCTTACAACCGGGGGGCCATTCAAGAGACCCAGTACTTC

j_call: TRBJ2-2
clone_size: many
v_call: TRBV12-3/TRBV12-4
d_call: .
cdr3_aa: CASSWGQSNTGELFF
cdr3_nt: TGTGCCAGCAGTTGGGGGCAGAGCAACACCGGGGAGCTGTTTTTT

j_call: TRBJ2-2
clone_size: .
v_call: TRBV24-1
d_call: .
cdr3_aa: CATSDLMARELFF
cdr3_nt: TGTGCCACCAGTGATTTGATGGCCCGGGAACTGTTTTTT

j_call: TRBJ2-7
clone_size: few
v_call: TRBV10-2
d_call: TRBD1
cdr3_aa: CASSARDRETYEQYF
cdr3_nt: TGCGCCAGCAGTGCCCGGGACAGGGAAACCTACGAGCAGTACTTC

j_call: TRBJ2-1
clone_size: .
v_call: TRBV30
d_call: .
cdr3_aa: CAWIPPDEQFF
cdr3_nt: TGTGCCTGGATCCCCCCTGATGAGCAGTTCTTC

j_call: TRBJ1-2
clone_size: few
v_call: TRBV20-1
d_call: .
cdr3_aa: CSAQQGANYGYTF
cdr3_nt: TGCAGTGCGCAACAGGGAGCTAACTATGGCTACACCTTC

j_call: TRBJ2-3
clone_size: many
v_call: TRBV4-2
d_call: .
cdr3_aa: CASSQGTLDTQYF
cdr3_nt: TGTGCCAGCAGCCAAGGGACCCTTGATACGCAGTATTTT